Below are 18 T cell receptor beta chains sequenced from a single sample in a study of blood T cell repertoires in COVID-19. Here immunoSEQ multiplex PCR was the method, and the copy in TCRdb shows in-frame clones only, minus some. The sample contains more than 150,000 clones, 70% to 90% of which appear only once. Input material: peripheral blood. Source of these receptors: a man between 70 and 80 years old with active or convalescent COVID-19.

The rearrangement joins TRBV27 to TRBJ1-5; tentative D call: TRBD1 (6 bases). The germline CDR1 and CDR2 sequences are MNHEY and SMNVEV (reference sequence). The CDR3 runs to 13 residues. Between the trimmed V and J ends, which lost 5 bases and 6 bases, there was a span of 11 bases. The CDR3 region has the DNA TGTGCCAGCAGTGACACAGGGACTCAGCCCCAGCATTTT. It specifies CASSDTGTQPQHF.

This clone was detected once. V and J are TRBV2 and TRBJ1-6; the match to TRBD1 covers 9 bases. The ends lost 6 bases at V and 8 bases at J; junction bases unmatched: 17. The CDR3 extends over 18 amino acids. Germline V gives CDR1 SNHLY, CDR2 FYNNEI. This CDR3 reads CASRAEGQGYLRYSPLHF. In nucleotides, the CDR3 is TGTGCCAGCAGAGCGGAGGGACAGGGCTACTTGAGGTATTCACCCCTCCACTTT.

The chain carries TRBV7-9 and TRBJ1-4, with D possibly matching TRBD1 (6 bases). The CDR3 covers 16 residues. Trimming pared 3 bases from V and 5 bases from J, leaving 16 bases between. Germline V gene data show CDR1 as SEHNR and CDR2 as FQNEAQ (reference sequence). CDR3 bases: TGTGCCAGCAGCTTTGGTCCGACAGGCCTAAATGAAAAACTGTTTTTT. The encoded protein is CASSFGPTGLNEKLFF.

This sequence joins TRBV19 and TRBJ1-2, with 7 bases matching TRBD1. The CDR3 contains 14 residues. CDR1 is LNHDA and CDR2 is SQIVND in the germline V gene (reference sequence). The V and J ends lost 4 bases and 6 bases, in that order; junction bases with no gene match: 8. The CDR3 coding sequence is TGTGCCAGTAGTACCCCAGGGGGAAAGCATGGCTACACCTTC. Translated: CASSTPGGKHGYTF.

The V call is TRBV28, the J call TRBJ1-2; D gene ambiguous. The V gene's germline CDR1 is MDHEN and CDR2 SYDVKM. V was clipped by 2 bases and J by 8 bases, with 18 bases between them. The CDR3 totals 15 residues. Written as DNA, the CDR3 is TGTGCCAGCAGTTTACTGTCTAGCAAAGCCTGGGGCTACACCTTC. This sequence encodes CASSLLSSKAWGYTF.

The chain recombines TRBV10-2 with TRBJ2-3; 8 positions agree with TRBD2. After removal of 6 bases from V and 0 bases from J, the junction contained 8 bases not matched to a gene. Germline CDR1 and CDR2: WSHSY and SAAADI. The CDR3 is 16 amino acids. The CDR3 loop is CASRILVAGSTDTQYF. The CDR3 DNA reads TGCGCCAGCAGGATCTTGGTAGCGGGGAGCACAGATACGCAGTATTTT.

Only a few counts were recorded for this clone. A junction boundary mismatches the germline segment, possibly from a read error. The chain joins TRBV28 to TRBJ2-7; TRBD1 agrees at 8 bases. CDR1 and CDR2 from the germline V gene are MDHEN and SYDVKM. CDR3 size: 15 residues. The CDR3 sequence: CASRDNGTGTYAQYF. In DNA, the CDR3 is TGTGCCAGCAGAGACAACGGGACAGGTACGTACGCGCAGTACTTC. Drawing the rest from reference TRBV28 and TRBJ2-7, the complete variable domain is DVKVTQSSRYLVKRTGEKVFLECVQDMDHENMFWYRQDPGLGLRLIYFSYDVKMKEKGDIPEGYSVSREKKERFSLILESASTNQTSMYLCASRDNGTGTYAQYFGPGTRLTVT.

The chain recombines TRBV6-1 with TRBJ1-2; maybe TRBD1 (6 bases). Trimming cost V 1 base and J 5 bases, with 14 bases left between them. Germline CDR1 and CDR2: MNHNS and SASEGT. The CDR3 loop spans 15 amino acids. CDR3 residues: CASSEGWGQKYGYTF. As DNA, the CDR3 is TGTGCCAGCAGTGAAGGGTGGGGACAAAAATATGGCTACACCTTC.

This chain uses TRBV7-2 with TRBJ1-3; D remains ambiguous. V shed 3 bases and J shed 5 bases, with 17 bases lying between them. The germline gives CDR1 SGHTA, CDR2 FQGNSA. The CDR3 spans 16 residues. The CDR3 loop is CASSLRETGLRNTIYF. CDR3 DNA: TGTGCCAGCAGCTTGAGGGAGACTGGGCTTAGAAACACCATATATTTT. The whole variable domain, remainder taken from reference TRBV7-2 and TRBJ1-3, is GAGVSQSPSNKVTEKGKDVELRCDPISGHTALYWYRQSLGQGLEFLIYFQGNSAPDKSGLPSDRFSAERTGGSVSTLTIQRTQQEDSAVYLCASSLRETGLRNTIYFGEGSWLTVV.

V gene TRBV18 combines with J gene TRBJ2-3; 7 bases map to TRBD2. In germline, CDR1 is KGHSH, CDR2 LQKENI. The CDR3 length is 16 residues. The trim removed 9 bases at V and 6 bases at J, leaving 18 bases unmatched. The chain's CDR3 is CASSPPGLAEWDTQYF. CDR3 nucleotide sequence: TGTGCCAGTTCCCCACCCGGTCTAGCGGAGTGGGATACGCAGTATTTT.

This chain connects TRBV5-1 to TRBJ1-1; D remains unclear. Between the trimmed V and J ends, which lost 2 bases and 0 bases, there was a span of 5 bases. The CDR3 runs to 13 residues. The V gene's germline CDR1 is SGHRS and CDR2 YFSETQ. The chain's CDR3 is CASSFVLNTEAFF. CDR3 DNA sequence: TGCGCCAGCAGCTTCGTTCTGAACACTGAAGCTTTCTTT.

The rearrangement uses TRBV15 and TRBJ2-2, with 8 bases matching TRBD1. CDR1 LNHNV and CDR2 YYDKDF come from the germline V gene (reference sequence). Trimming removed 5 bases from V and 1 base from J; junction bases left unmatched: 3. The CDR3 is 15 amino acids. In DNA form, the CDR3 reads TGTGCCACCAGCCCAGGGGGCAGGAACACCGGGGAGCTGTTTTTT. As protein: CATSPGGRNTGELFF. The whole variable domain, filled in from reference TRBV15 and TRBJ2-2, reads DAMVIQNPRYQVTQFGKPVTLSCSQTLNHNVMYWYQQKSSQAPKLLFHYYDKDFNNEADTPDNFQSRRPNTSFCFLDIRSPGLGDTAMYLCATSPGGRNTGELFFGEGSRLTVL.

This chain links TRBV5-1 with TRBJ1-5; TRBD1 might be the D (6 bases). This CDR3 has 15 residues. V was clipped by 0 bases and J by 8 bases, with 15 bases between them. The V gene's germline CDR1 is SGHRS and CDR2 YFSETQ. The CDR3 coding sequence is TGCGCCAGCAGCTTGGGATTCGGGGGGCAGGAGCCCCAGCATTTT. It codes for CASSLGFGGQEPQHF.

V gene TRBV14 combines with J gene TRBJ2-3; 8 bases are a match to TRBD1. The CDR3 is made up of 15 amino acids. V shed 4 bases, J shed 3 bases, and the junction held 6 bases outside the gene matches. CDR1 and CDR2 from the germline V gene are SGHDN and FVKESK. CDR3 sequence: CASSPPRQGTDTQYF. The CDR3, as DNA: TGTGCCAGCAGCCCCCCGCGACAGGGGACAGATACGCAGTATTTT.

The chain uses TRBV6-5 and TRBJ2-5; no clear D gene. The ends were cut back, 2 bases at V and 6 bases at J, with 13 bases in the middle. The CDR3 is 14 residues long. Per germline, CDR1 MNHEY and CDR2 SVGAGI. The CDR3 loop is CASSYGGIEQTQYF. The CDR3 region has the DNA TGTGCCAGCAGTTACGGCGGAATAGAACAGACCCAGTACTTC.

The CDR3 DNA reads TGTGCCAGCAGCTCGGAAGTGGGGGCCATTAACTATGGCTACACCTTC. Residues: CASSSEVGAINYGYTF. The gene calls are TRBV5-4 and TRBJ1-2; D might be TRBD1 (6 bases). V was trimmed by 3 bases and J by 1 base, leaving 16 bases between them. CDR1 is SGHNT, CDR2 YYREEE, per germline (reference sequence). This CDR3 contains 16 residues.

This chain links TRBV28 with TRBJ2-2; 12 positions agree with TRBD2. V shed 7 bases, J shed 3 bases, and the junction held 12 bases outside the gene matches. There are 18 residues in the CDR3. The germline gives CDR1 MDHEN, CDR2 SYDVKM. This chain's CDR3 is CASKEASGGAHYTGELFF. The CDR3 nucleotides read TGTGCCAGCAAGGAGGCTAGCGGGGGGGCACACTACACCGGGGAGCTGTTTTTT.

The chain carries TRBV28 and TRBJ2-7, with 9 bases fitting TRBD1. V lost 5 bases, J lost 2 bases, and 4 bases stayed unmatched. Germline V gene sequence: CDR1 MDHEN, CDR2 SYDVKM. CDR3 length: 14 amino acids. As DNA, the CDR3 is TGTGCCAGCAGTGCCCGGGACAGGGCCTACGAGCAGTACTTC. Translation: CASSARDRAYEQYF.